This T cell receptor beta chain was found in a study of blood T cell repertoires in COVID-19. Study information: Italy, Spain and the United States were the sources of the convalescent and acute COVID-19 samples.

Cohorts were based on clinical histories the participants reported. The length of the CDR3 is 13 residues. In germline, CDR1 is SGHTA, CDR2 FQGNSA. V lost 7 bases and J 2 bases, leaving 9 bases between the germline ends. Source study methods: Quantification of nucleated cells was approximated via reference gene primer amplification. Assay used: immunoSEQ multiplex PCR; TCRdb lists only in-frame clones, some missing. The V and J calls and clone size come from that table; D and trimming were worked out from the DNA. The table records 200,000 to 250,000 clones, roughly nine tenths of them present only once.

This chain connects TRBV7-2 to TRBJ1-3; possible D gene TRBD1, 5 bases. The sequenced sample was PBMCs or T cells enriched from blood (not recorded which). The clonotype was recovered from a woman in her fifties or sixties in a cohort exposed to, infected with or recovered from COVID-19 (not recorded which). The CDR3, as DNA: TGTGCCAGCAAACAGGAAACTGGAAACACCATATATTTT. Encoded protein: CASKQETGNTIYF.